These 20 T cell receptor beta chains were all obtained from the same sample, sequenced in a study of technical replicates of blood from several donors (dated by TCRdb to about 2017). The method was the immunoSEQ multiplex PCR assay. Held by TCRdb, this immuneACCESS table contains in-frame sequences only and omits some clones. Under half of the omission traces to an unresolved V gene where checked; the cause of the rest is unknown. Across this sample there are about 81,000 clones, with 80% to 90% seen only once. Approximately 3.5% of the sample lies in the top ten. Sequenced sample: PBMCs. Receptors were obtained from a human donor in good health. Some clones in this sample may be carry-over from other donors' samples.

This chain's CDR3 is CAWSAPERGTEAFF. DNA of the CDR3: TGTGCCTGGAGTGCCCCGGAACGGGGGACTGAAGCTTTCTTT. The rearrangement joins TRBV30 to TRBJ1-1; a possible D gene is TRBD1 (5 bases). CDR3 size: 14 residues. Germline values: CDR1 GTSNPN, CDR2 SVGIG (reference sequence). Trimming took off 1 base at V and 5 bases at J, with 14 bases between the two ends.

DNA for the CDR3: TGTGCCAGCAGCGTAGGACAGGGGTCGGTTAATGAAAAACTGTTTTTT. This gives the protein CASSVGQGSVNEKLFF. This chain joins TRBV5-5 and TRBJ1-4, with 9 positions matching TRBD1. Germline V lookup: CDR1 SGHKS, CDR2 YYEKEE (reference sequence). The CDR3 contains 16 residues. The ends lost 4 bases at V and 4 bases at J; junction bases unmatched: 8.

The chain recombines TRBV4-1 with TRBJ2-7, with 10 bases aligning to TRBD2. J was trimmed by 0 bases and V by 0 bases; bases with no gene match: 2. There are 16 residues in the CDR3. Germline values: CDR1 MGHRA, CDR2 YSYEKL. The CDR3 sequence is CASSQDSSGSSYEQYF. CDR3 in DNA: TGCGCCAGCAGCCAAGATTCTAGCGGGAGCTCCTACGAGCAGTACTTC.

This chain links TRBV5-1 with TRBJ2-5; TRBD2 matches 12 bases. This CDR3 comprises 16 residues. Germline V CDR1 and CDR2: SGHRS, YFSETQ. After removal of 4 bases from V and 1 base from J, the junction contained 5 bases not matched to a gene. This CDR3 is CASSLTSGGPQETQYF. The DNA of the CDR3 is TGCGCCAGCAGCCTAACTAGCGGGGGGCCCCAAGAGACCCAGTACTTC.

The chain has TRBV5-6 and TRBJ2-1, with TRBD2 identical over 11 bases. The CDR3 runs 16 residues. CDR1 and CDR2 from the germline V gene are SGHDT and YYEEEE. V trimming: 2 bases; J trimming: 5 bases; junction bases outside the gene matches: 6. The CDR3 sequence is CASSLPGTSGDNEQFF. In DNA form, the CDR3 reads TGTGCCAGCAGCTTACCCGGGACTAGCGGAGACAATGAGCAGTTCTTC.

This clone was counted a few times. The chain joins TRBV5-1 to TRBJ2-7, with 9 bases identical to TRBD1. The CDR3 totals 13 residues. Germline CDR1 reads SGHRS; CDR2 reads YFSETQ. The trim removed 7 bases at V and 5 bases at J, leaving 7 bases unmatched. The CDR3 here is CASGGQGRNEQYF. The CDR3 DNA follows: TGCGCCAGCGGGGGACAGGGACGCAACGAGCAGTACTTC.

The sample holds one count of this clone. The chain uses TRBV5-3 and TRBJ2-5; a weak D match, TRBD2 (7 bases). TRBV5-3 is flagged as an ORF with uncertain function. Deletions cut 1 base from V and 1 base from J, with 14 bases between. CDR3 size: 16 residues. Here the CDR3 reads CARSLTRGGVQETQYF. CDR3 DNA sequence: TGTGCCAGAAGCTTGACTAGAGGGGGGGTCCAAGAGACCCAGTACTTC.

The chain links TRBV30 to TRBJ2-5; 10 bases agree with TRBD2. The V gene's germline CDR1 is GTSNPN and CDR2 SVGIG (reference sequence). This CDR3 is built from 14 residues. V was clipped by 1 base and J by 5 bases; unmatched bases: 4. In nucleotides, the CDR3 is TGTGCCTGGAGTGCGGGAGCGGGAGGGGAGACCCAGTACTTC. Translation gives CAWSAGAGGETQYF.

This clone occurred once. The rearrangement joins TRBV6-6 to TRBJ2-2, with a possible D match to TRBD1 (6 bases). The CDR3 has 13 residues. CDR1 is MNHNY, CDR2 SVGAGI, per germline (reference sequence). V lost 7 bases and J lost 1, with 7 bases in between. The CDR3 DNA is TGTGCCAGCAAGGGGGAGAACACCGGGGAGCTGTTTTTT. Translation: CASKGENTGELFF.

The rearrangement joins TRBV28 to TRBJ1-4; D gene ambiguous. This CDR3 spans 15 amino acids. V was trimmed by 3 bases and J by 2 bases, leaving 10 bases between them. Germline-derived CDR1 and CDR2 are MDHEN and SYDVKM. DNA for the CDR3: TGTGCCAGCAGTTTTCGGGGAGGGACTAATGAAAAACTGTTTTTT. Protein sequence: CASSFRGGTNEKLFF.

The chain uses TRBV4-1 and TRBJ2-4; D ambiguous. Germline V gene data show CDR1 as MGHRA and CDR2 as YSYEKL. Trimming shortened V by 2 bases and J by 1 base, and 21 bases separated the two germline ends. The CDR3 loop spans 19 amino acids. The CDR3 nucleotides read TGCGCCAGCAGCCAATCATCCCTCCCCTTATCGGTGGCCAAAAACATTCAGTACTTC. This gives the protein CASSQSSLPLSVAKNIQYF.

The chain links TRBV28 to TRBJ2-5; possible D gene TRBD2, 6 bases. CDR3 length: 14 residues. The germline V gene has CDR1 MDHEN and CDR2 SYDVKM. V lost 2 bases and J 14 bases, leaving 21 bases between the germline ends. CDR3 amino acids: CASSLAGTGPRVYF. The CDR3, as DNA: TGTGCCAGCAGTTTAGCGGGAACGGGCCCCAGAGTCTACTTC.

This sequence joins TRBV6-6 and TRBJ2-2, with TRBD2 identical over 8 bases. This CDR3 is 15 amino acids long. The V segment lost 10 bases and the J segment 1 base; nucleotides outside the gene matches: 8. Germline CDR1 reads MNHNY; CDR2 reads SVGAGI (reference sequence). The CDR3 nucleotides read TGTGCCACACCGCGGGGGGCCCAGAACACCGGGGAGCTGTTTTTT. It yields the protein CATPRGAQNTGELFF.

This chain connects TRBV6-5 to TRBJ1-1, with D perhaps TRBD1 (6 bases). CDR1 and CDR2 from the germline V gene are MNHEY and SVGAGI. The V gene lost 7 bases and the J gene lost 2 bases, with 14 bases spanning the gap. The CDR3 is made up of 14 amino acids. CDR3 residues: CASNSRQANTEAFF. CDR3 coding DNA: TGTGCCAGCAATTCAAGACAGGCCAACACTGAAGCTTTCTTT.

This clone was observed at least ten times. The genes are TRBV4-1 and TRBJ2-7, with 14 bases fitting TRBD2. Germline CDR1 MGHRA, CDR2 YSYEKL. The CDR3 contains 20 residues. V trimming: 0 bases; J trimming: 2 bases; junction bases outside the gene matches: 12. CDR3 loop: CASSQDAGLAGGKSPYEQYF. CDR3 DNA sequence: TGCGCCAGCAGCCAAGATGCTGGACTAGCGGGGGGTAAGTCCCCCTACGAGCAGTACTTC.

This chain joins TRBV7-8 and TRBJ2-7; D remains unclear. This CDR3 contains 13 residues. The germline CDR1 and CDR2 sequences are SGHVS and FQNEAQ. The V and J ends lost 2 bases and 7 bases respectively, with 12 bases between them. CDR3 sequence (DNA): TGTGCCAGCAGCTTATATGGCCGTAATGAGCAGTACTTC. Translating it yields CASSLYGRNEQYF.

Concerning this clone itself: Other DNA sequences of this sample code for an identical CDR3. The chain employs TRBV2 and TRBJ2-7, with unresolved D. The V end lost 6 bases, the J end lost 3 bases, and 6 bases lay between the germline ends. CDR1 is SNHLY, CDR2 FYNNEI, per germline. The CDR3 has 11 residues. The CDR3 region has the DNA TGTGCCAGCAGCCTAAGCTACGAGCAGTACTTC. Its translation: CASSLSYEQYF. Using reference TRBV2 and TRBJ2-7 for the parts outside the CDR3, the full variable domain is EPEVTQTPSHQVTQMGQEVILRCVPISNHLYFYWYRQILGQKVEFLVSFYNNEISEKSEIFDDQFSVERPDGSNFTLKIRSTKLEDSAMYFCASSLSYEQYFGPGTRLTVT.

V usage is TRBV4-2 and J usage is TRBJ1-2; 7 bases agree with TRBD1. This CDR3 is built from 15 residues. With V trimmed by 4 bases and J by 8 bases, 13 bases remained unmatched. The germline CDR1 and CDR2 sequences are LGHNA and YNFKEQ. CDR3 sequence reads: CASSRALQGLGGYTF. The CDR3 DNA is TGTGCCAGCAGCCGAGCCCTACAGGGGTTGGGGGGCTACACCTTC.

J is TRBJ2-7 and V is TRBV2, with D possibly being TRBD1 (6 bases). The germline V gene encodes CDR1 SNHLY and CDR2 FYNNEI. V was cut by 6 bases and J by 4 bases, with 19 bases left in between. The CDR3 sequence is 15 residues long. CDR3 DNA sequence: TGTGCCAGCAGAGAACCCCGGGACAATCCTTACGAGCAGTACTTC. As protein: CASREPRDNPYEQYF.

This clone appeared a few times. The chain recombines TRBV29-1 with TRBJ1-1; weak D call: TRBD1 (5 bases). V was cut by 6 bases and J by 5 bases, with 7 bases left in between. The germline CDR1 and CDR2 sequences are SQVTM and ANQGSEA. CDR3 length: 10 residues. The CDR3: CSVRGTEAFF. The CDR3 DNA is TGCAGCGTGCGGGGGACTGAAGCTTTCTTT.